One TCR beta chain is described in this entry. Its antigen has not been determined. Per-base quality was not reported, and no clone a single base away is much larger than it. The sample's treatment or condition label, decoded: in vitro stimulation with specific CMV peptide epitopes to enrich CMV-specific T cells. Sequencing took place on an Illumina HiSeq 1500. The public reads were reprocessed in TCRdb via fastp at Q25 and MiXCR, keeping in-frame beta chains. Entries that share a CDR3 protein sequence are merged under the most common genes and DNA. This sample comprises roughly 500,000 distinct CDR3 sequences, 30% to 35% of them detected only once. Roughly 15% of the sample belongs to the ten largest clones. This sample was taken from a study of T cell repertoires in cytomegalovirus infection (dated by TCRdb to the late 2010s). Some background on the complete study: Recently identified HLA-C-restricted CMV epitopes, whose presentation resists viral immunomodulation, were targeted by peptide stimulations together with well-studied HLA-B-restricted epitopes. The HLA type of each donor mattered for the analysis, because public TCR beta signatures pointed to carriage of CMV infection along with the matching HLA type. Overall results and qualifications from the work: The ex vivo response was dominated by HLA-C-restricted CMV-specific TCR beta clonotypes, and the single most frequent clonotype in two of eight donors was supplied by these HLA-C-restricted clonotypes. In both this cohort and an independent cohort of several hundred donors, the cumulative frequency of public TCR beta family members distinguished carriers of CMV infection plus the relevant HLA type.

The CDR3 contains 14 residues, cysteine and phenylalanine counted. The sequence is cut down to CDR3 DNA, 42 bases in frame from base 1. Relative to germline, V is 3 bases shorter and J is 3 bases shorter, with 9 bases between their ends. The germline V gene provides CDR1 MDHEN and CDR2 SYDVKM. The clonotype was recovered from a human donor in good health (CMV status not recorded). Some clones in this sample may be carry-over from other donors' samples. The chain is encoded by TRBV28 joined to TRBJ1-5; no confident D gene assignment can be made. The starting material was cultured PBMCs, obtained from culture after CMV antigen stimulation. The nucleotide sequence is TGTGCCAGCAGTTTTCGTGTTCCCAATCAGCCCCAGCATTTT. This encodes CASSFRVPNQPQHF.